The entry below gives a single TCR beta chain sequence along with its context. Antigen: not known. CDR3 size: 16 residues. The V gene lost 1 base and the J gene lost 0 bases, with 10 bases spanning the gap. Germline assignment: CDR1 MNHEY and CDR2 SMNVEV (reference sequence). The data derive from a study of CD8 T cells in ankylosing spondylitis. Study-level points and caveats: It appeared that ankylosing spondylitis blood was characterized by a TCR beta motif of about 8 highly homologous variants. Within matched ankylosing spondylitis synovial fluid, disease-linked clones were reportedly significantly enriched.

Quantitative 5'-RACE with molecular barcodes generated TCR beta libraries. TCRdb independently ran MiXCR on the 5' RACE reads; one entry per CDR3 protein. The profile shows hundreds of thousands of distinct CDR3 sequences, approximately 20% of them singletons. The J gene is TRBJ2-1, the V gene TRBV27; a weak D match, TRBD2 (6 bases). The receptor comes from a male donor with ankylosing spondylitis. Sequenced input: blood, either unsorted or a sorted T cell fraction (not recorded which). The CDR3 here is CASSLFDGSSYNEQFF. CDR3 in DNA: TGTGCCAGCAGTTTATTCGACGGGAGCTCCTACAATGAGCAGTTCTTC.